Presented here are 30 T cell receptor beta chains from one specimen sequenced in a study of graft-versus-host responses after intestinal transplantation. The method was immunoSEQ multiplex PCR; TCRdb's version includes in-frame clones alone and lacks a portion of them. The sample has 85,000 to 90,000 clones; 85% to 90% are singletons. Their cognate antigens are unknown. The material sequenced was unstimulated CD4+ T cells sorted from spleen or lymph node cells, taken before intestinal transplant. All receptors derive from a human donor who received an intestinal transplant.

The CDR3 bases are TGCGCCAGCAGCTTGCGACTAGCGGGGCCTGACGGGAGGAGGGAGCTGTTTTTT. Translating it yields CASSLRLAGPDGRRELFF. The chain links TRBV5-1 to TRBJ2-2; 11 bases are a match to TRBD2. In germline, CDR1 is SGHRS, CDR2 YFSETQ. This CDR3 comprises 18 residues. Losses at the gene ends were 1 base for V and 9 bases for J; bases not matched to a gene: 14.

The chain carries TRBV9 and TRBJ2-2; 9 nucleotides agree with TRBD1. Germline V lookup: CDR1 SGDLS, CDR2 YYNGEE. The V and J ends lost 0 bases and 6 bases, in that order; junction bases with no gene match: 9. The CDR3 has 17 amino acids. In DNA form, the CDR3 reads TGTGCCAGCAGCGTAGCCCTGGACAGGGGAATCCCCGGGGAGCTGTTTTTT. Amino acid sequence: CASSVALDRGIPGELFF.

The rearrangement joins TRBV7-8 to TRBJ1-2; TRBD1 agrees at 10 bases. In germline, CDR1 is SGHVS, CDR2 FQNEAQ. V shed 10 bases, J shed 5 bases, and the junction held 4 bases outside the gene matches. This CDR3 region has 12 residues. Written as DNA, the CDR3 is TGTGCCACCCAGGACAGGGGGTATGGCTACACCTTC. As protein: CATQDRGYGYTF.

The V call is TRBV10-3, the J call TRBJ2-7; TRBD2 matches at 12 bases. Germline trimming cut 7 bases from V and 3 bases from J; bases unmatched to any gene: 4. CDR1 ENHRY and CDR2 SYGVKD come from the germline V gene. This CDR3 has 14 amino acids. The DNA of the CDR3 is TGTGCCATCACGACTAGCGGGGGAGTCTACGAGCAGTACTTC. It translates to CAITTSGGVYEQYF.

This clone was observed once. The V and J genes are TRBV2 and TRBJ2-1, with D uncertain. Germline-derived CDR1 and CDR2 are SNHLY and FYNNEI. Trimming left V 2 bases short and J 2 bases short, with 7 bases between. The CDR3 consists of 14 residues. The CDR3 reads CASSETPTYNEQFF. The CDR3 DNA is TGTGCCAGCAGTGAAACTCCTACCTACAATGAGCAGTTCTTC.

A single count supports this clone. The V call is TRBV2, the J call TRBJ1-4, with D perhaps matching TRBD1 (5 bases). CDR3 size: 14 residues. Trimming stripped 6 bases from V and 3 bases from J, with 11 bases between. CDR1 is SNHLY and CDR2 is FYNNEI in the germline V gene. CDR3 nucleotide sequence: TGTGCCAGCAGGACGGGGGAGTCTAATGAAAAACTGTTTTTT. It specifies CASRTGESNEKLFF.

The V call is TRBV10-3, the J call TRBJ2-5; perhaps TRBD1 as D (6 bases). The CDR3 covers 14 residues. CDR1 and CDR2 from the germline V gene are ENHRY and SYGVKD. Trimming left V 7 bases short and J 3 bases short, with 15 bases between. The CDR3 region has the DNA TGTGCCATCACCAAGGGCCCAGGGGAAGAGACCCAGTACTTC. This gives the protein CAITKGPGEETQYF.

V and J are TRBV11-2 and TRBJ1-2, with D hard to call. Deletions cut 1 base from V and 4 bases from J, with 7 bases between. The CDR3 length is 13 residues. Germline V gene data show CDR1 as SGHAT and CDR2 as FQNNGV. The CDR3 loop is CASSLALAYGYTF. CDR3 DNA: TGTGCCAGCAGCTTAGCGTTAGCCTATGGCTACACCTTC.

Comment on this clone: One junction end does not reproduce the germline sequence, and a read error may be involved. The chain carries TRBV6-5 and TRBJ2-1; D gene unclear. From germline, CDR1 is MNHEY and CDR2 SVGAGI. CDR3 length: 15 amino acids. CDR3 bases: TGTGCCAGCAGAACCACAGTTACCTCCCACAATGAGCAGTTCTTC. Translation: CASRTTVTSHNEQFF.

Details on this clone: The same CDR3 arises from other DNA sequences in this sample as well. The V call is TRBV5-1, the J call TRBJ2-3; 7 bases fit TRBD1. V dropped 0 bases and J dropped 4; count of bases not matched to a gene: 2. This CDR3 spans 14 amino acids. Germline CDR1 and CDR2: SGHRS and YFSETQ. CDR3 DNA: TGCGCCAGCAGCTTGGTAGGGGGCGCAGATACGCAGTATTTT. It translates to CASSLVGGADTQYF.

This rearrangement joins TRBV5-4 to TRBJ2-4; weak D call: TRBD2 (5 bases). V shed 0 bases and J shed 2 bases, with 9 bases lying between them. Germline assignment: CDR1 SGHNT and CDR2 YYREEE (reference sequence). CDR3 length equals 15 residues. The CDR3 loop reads CASSLAGETKNIQYF. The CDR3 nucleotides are TGTGCCAGCAGCTTGGCCGGGGAAACCAAAAACATTCAGTACTTC.

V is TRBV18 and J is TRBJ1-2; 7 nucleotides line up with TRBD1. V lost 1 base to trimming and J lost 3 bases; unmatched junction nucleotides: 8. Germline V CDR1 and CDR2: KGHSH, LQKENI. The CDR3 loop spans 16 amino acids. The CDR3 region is CASSPRGGQYDYGYTF. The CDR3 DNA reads TGTGCCAGCTCACCACGAGGGGGACAGTACGACTATGGCTACACCTTC.

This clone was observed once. CDR3 DNA sequence: TGTGCCAGCAGTTCCCAGGGACAGGGGTGGACTGAAGCTTTCTTT. Its protein is CASSSQGQGWTEAFF. The V call is TRBV6-6, the J call TRBJ1-1; 10 nucleotides match TRBD1. V gave up 4 bases and J gave up 5 bases; unmatched junction bases: 7. Germline CDR1 is MNHNY and CDR2 is SVGAGI (reference sequence). The length of the CDR3 is 15 residues.

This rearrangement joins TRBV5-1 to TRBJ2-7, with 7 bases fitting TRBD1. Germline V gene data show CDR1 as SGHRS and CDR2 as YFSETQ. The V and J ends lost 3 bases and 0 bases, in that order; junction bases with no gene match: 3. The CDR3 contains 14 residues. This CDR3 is CASSWDRHSYEQYF. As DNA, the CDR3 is TGCGCCAGCAGCTGGGACAGACACTCCTACGAGCAGTACTTC.

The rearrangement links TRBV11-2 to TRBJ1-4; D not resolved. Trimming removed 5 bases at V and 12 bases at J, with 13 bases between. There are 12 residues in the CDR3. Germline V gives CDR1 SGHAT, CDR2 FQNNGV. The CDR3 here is CASSQEAIQLFF. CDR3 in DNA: TGTGCCAGCAGCCAGGAGGCGATTCAACTGTTTTTT. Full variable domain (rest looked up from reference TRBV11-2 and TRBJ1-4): EAGVAQSPRYKIIEKRQSVAFWCNPISGHATLYWYQQILGQGPKLLIQFQNNGVVDDSQLPKDRFSAERLKGVDSTLKIQPAKLEDSAVYLCASSQEAIQLFFGSGTQLSVL.

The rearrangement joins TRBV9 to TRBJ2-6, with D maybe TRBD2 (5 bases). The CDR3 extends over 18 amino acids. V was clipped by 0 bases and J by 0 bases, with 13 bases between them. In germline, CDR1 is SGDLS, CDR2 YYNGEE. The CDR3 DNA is TGTGCCAGCAGCGTAGAGGAGGTACGACCCTCTGGGGCCAACGTCCTGACTTTC. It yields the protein CASSVEEVRPSGANVLTF. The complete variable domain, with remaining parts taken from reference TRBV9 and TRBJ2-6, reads DSGVTQTPKHLITATGQRVTLRCSPRSGDLSVYWYQQSLDQGLQFLIQYYNGEERAKGNILERFSAQQFPDLHSELNLSSLELGDSALYFCASSVEEVRPSGANVLTFGAGSRLTVL.

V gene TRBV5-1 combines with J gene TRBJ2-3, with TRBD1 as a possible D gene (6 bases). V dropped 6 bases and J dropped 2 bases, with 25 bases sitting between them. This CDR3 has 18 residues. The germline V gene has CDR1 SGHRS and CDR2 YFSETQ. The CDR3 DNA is TGCGCCAGCAACCGCATCCAACCCACAGGGACCCCCACAGATACGCAGTATTTT. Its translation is CASNRIQPTGTPTDTQYF.

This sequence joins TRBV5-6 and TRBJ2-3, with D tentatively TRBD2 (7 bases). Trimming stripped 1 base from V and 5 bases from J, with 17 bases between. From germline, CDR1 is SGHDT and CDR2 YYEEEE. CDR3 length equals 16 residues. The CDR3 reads CASSLPPGGLGDTQYF. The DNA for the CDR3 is TGTGCCAGCAGCTTGCCCCCGGGGGGCTTGGGAGATACGCAGTATTTT.

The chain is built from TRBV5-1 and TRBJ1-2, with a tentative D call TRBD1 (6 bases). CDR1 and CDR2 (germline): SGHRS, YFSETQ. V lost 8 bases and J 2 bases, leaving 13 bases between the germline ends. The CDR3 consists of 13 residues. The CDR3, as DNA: TGCGCCAGTCAAACTGGGGGCAACTATGGCTACACCTTC. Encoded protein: CASQTGGNYGYTF.

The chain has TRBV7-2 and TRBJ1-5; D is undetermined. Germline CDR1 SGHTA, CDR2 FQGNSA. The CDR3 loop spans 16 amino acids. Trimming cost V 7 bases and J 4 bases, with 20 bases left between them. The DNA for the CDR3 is TGTGCCAGCACTGTGGACTCGGCCATATCTAATCAGCCCCAGCATTTT. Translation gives CASTVDSAISNQPQHF.

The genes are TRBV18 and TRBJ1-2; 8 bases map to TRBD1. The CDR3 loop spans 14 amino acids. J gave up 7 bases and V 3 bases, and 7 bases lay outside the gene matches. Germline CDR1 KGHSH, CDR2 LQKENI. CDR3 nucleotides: TGTGCCAGCTCACCCTCCAGGGGGCCTGGTGGCTACACCTTC. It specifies CASSPSRGPGGYTF.

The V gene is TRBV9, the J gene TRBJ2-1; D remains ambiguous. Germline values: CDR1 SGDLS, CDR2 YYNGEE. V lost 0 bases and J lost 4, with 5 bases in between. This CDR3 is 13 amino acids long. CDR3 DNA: TGTGCCAGCAGCGTAGATCTGTACAATGAGCAGTTCTTC. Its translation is CASSVDLYNEQFF.

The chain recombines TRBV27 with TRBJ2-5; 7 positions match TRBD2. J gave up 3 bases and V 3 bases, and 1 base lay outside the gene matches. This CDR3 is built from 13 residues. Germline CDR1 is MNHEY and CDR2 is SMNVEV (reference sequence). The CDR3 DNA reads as TGTGCCAGCAGTTTCCGGGGGGAAGAGACCCAGTACTTC. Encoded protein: CASSFRGEETQYF.

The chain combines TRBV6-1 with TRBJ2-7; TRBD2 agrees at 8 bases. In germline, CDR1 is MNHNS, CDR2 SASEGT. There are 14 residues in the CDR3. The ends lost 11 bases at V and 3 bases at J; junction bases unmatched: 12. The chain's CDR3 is CASPPTSGLYEQYF. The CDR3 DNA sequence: TGTGCCTCCCCACCCACTAGCGGACTCTACGAGCAGTACTTC.

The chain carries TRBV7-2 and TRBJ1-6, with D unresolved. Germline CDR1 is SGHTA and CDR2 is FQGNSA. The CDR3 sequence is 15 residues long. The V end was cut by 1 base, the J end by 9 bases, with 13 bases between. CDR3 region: CASSLVRVRGSPLHF. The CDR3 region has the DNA TGTGCCAGCAGCTTAGTCCGGGTACGTGGTTCACCCCTCCACTTT.

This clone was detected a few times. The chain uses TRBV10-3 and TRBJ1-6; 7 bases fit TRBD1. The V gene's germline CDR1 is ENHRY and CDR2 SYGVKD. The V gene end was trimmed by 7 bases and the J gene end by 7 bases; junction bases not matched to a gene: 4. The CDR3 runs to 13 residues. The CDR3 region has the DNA TGTGCCATCAAGGGGACAGAGAATTCACCCCTCCACTTT. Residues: CAIKGTENSPLHF.

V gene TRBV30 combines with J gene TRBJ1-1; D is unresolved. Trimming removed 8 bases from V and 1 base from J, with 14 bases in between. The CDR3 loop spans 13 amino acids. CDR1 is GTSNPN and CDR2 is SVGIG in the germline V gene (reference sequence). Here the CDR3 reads CAAERSQNTEAFF. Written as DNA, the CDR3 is TGTGCCGCCGAGAGGTCCCAGAACACTGAAGCTTTCTTT.

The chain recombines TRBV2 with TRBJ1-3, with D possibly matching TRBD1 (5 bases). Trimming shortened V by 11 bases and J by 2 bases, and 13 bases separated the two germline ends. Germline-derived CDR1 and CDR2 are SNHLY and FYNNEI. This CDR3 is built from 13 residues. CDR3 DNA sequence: TGTGCCTCCGCACGGGGGGCTGGAAACACCATATATTTT. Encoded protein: CASARGAGNTIYF.

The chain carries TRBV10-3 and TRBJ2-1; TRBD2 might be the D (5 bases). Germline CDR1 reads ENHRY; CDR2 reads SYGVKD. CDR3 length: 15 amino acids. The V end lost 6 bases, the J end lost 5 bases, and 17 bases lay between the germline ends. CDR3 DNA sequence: TGTGCCATCAGGCTCGCCGGGGTTTCGGACAATGAGCAGTTCTTC. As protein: CAIRLAGVSDNEQFF.

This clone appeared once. The CDR3 sequence: CASSIDGGTATYGYTF. For the CDR3, the DNA is TGTGCCAGTAGTATAGATGGGGGGACAGCTACCTATGGCTACACCTTC. The rearrangement uses TRBV19 and TRBJ1-2, with 7 bases identical to TRBD1. With 0 bases clipped from V and 4 bases from J, the junction kept 8 bases outside the gene matches. This CDR3 is built from 16 residues. Germline loops: CDR1 LNHDA, CDR2 SQIVND (reference sequence). The complete variable domain, with remaining parts taken from reference TRBV19 and TRBJ1-2, reads DGGITQSPKYLFRKEGQNVTLSCEQNLNHDAMYWYRQDPGQGLRLIYYSQIVNDFQKGDIAEGYSVSREKKESFPLTVTSAQKNPTAFYLCASSIDGGTATYGYTFGSGTRLTVV.